Included here is one T cell receptor (beta chain) sequence, with context. Both TRBC1 and TRBC2 were covered by a beta constant-region primer of two equimolar oligonucleotides. Four rounds of PCR amplified the ligated cDNA using nested alpha and beta constant-region primers plus SP2. One entry per CDR3 protein, called by TCRdb with MiXCR from the UMI-ligation and nested PCR reads. The data show approximately 16,000 distinct CDR3 sequences, 8.7% seen once. The germline V and J ends were trimmed by 2 bases and 9 bases, with 19 bases remaining between them. Germline V gene data show CDR1 as SNHLY and CDR2 as FYNNEI. The CDR3 runs to 15 residues. This entry is derived from a study of naive and memory T cell subsets.

The sequencing input was central memory CD8+ T cells from blood. The V call is TRBV2, the J call TRBJ1-1; perhaps TRBD1 as D (6 bases). The receptor was isolated from a human donor in good health. The DNA of the CDR3 is TGTGCCAGCAGTGAAATAGGTTTTGGTCAGGGGAAAGCTTTCTTT. This encodes CASSEIGFGQGKAFF.